This is a list of T cell receptor beta chains from one sample in a study of blood T cell repertoires in COVID-19. Clones were read by immunoSEQ multiplex PCR, and TCRdb kept only the in-frame ones, dropping some. The repertoire holds about 210,000 clones, with 88% as singletons. The sample comprised peripheral blood. The source is a man in his 70s with acute or convalescent COVID-19. The CDR3 runs from the conserved cysteine through the conserved F or W. A D gene is named only where the DNA matches it firmly. Clone size, where shown, is once, few, many, or a class for clones that have expanded.

v_gene: TRBV15
j_gene: TRBJ2-1
abundance: -
d_gene: -
CDR3nt: TGTGCCACCAGCAGAGTTCAGGGTCCGATCTCCTACAATGAGCAGTTCTTC
CDR3aa: CATSRVQGPISYNEQFF

v_gene: TRBV28
j_gene: TRBJ2-2
abundance: once
d_gene: TRBD2
CDR3nt: TGTGCCAGCACCACGGGCGGGAGTCTCGGGGAGCTGTTTTTT
CDR3aa: CASTTGGSLGELFF

v_gene: TRBV7-9
j_gene: TRBJ2-7
abundance: -
d_gene: TRBD1
CDR3nt: TGTGCCAGCAGCTTAGAGGGGGCAGGGCCTTACGAGCAGTACTTC
CDR3aa: CASSLEGAGPYEQYF

v_gene: TRBV2
j_gene: TRBJ1-5
abundance: once
d_gene: -
CDR3nt: TGTGCCAGCAGTGATTCTGGGGGCGGGGGTCAGCCCCAGCATTTT
CDR3aa: CASSDSGGGGQPQHF

v_gene: TRBV9
j_gene: TRBJ2-1
abundance: -
d_gene: TRBD2
CDR3nt: TGTGCCAGCAGCCCCCGACTAGCGGGAGGGTCCTTGGTCGATGAGCAGTTCTTC
CDR3aa: CASSPRLAGGSLVDEQFF

v_gene: TRBV2
j_gene: TRBJ2-7
abundance: -
d_gene: TRBD2
CDR3nt: TGTGCCAGCAAACAGACTAGCGGGAGAGGCGAGCAGTACTTC
CDR3aa: CASKQTSGRGEQYF

v_gene: TRBV6-2/TRBV6-3
j_gene: TRBJ2-1
abundance: -
d_gene: TRBD2
CDR3nt: TGTGCCAGCAGCCCCGGGACTAGCGGGGGAAATGAGCAGTTCTTC
CDR3aa: CASSPGTSGGNEQFF

v_gene: TRBV29-1
j_gene: TRBJ1-1
abundance: -
d_gene: -
CDR3nt: TGCAGCGTTGTTCGTTGGGGGGATAACACTGAAGCTTTCTTT
CDR3aa: CSVVRWGDNTEAFF

v_gene: TRBV3-1/TRBV3-2
j_gene: TRBJ2-5
abundance: once
d_gene: -
CDR3nt: TGTGCCTCCAGACTAGGGGCGCGGGAGACCCAGTACTTC
CDR3aa: CASRLGARETQYF

v_gene: TRBV6-5
j_gene: TRBJ1-4
abundance: once
d_gene: TRBD1
CDR3nt: TGTGCCACCCGGGCAGGGGGAAATGAAAAACTGTTTTTT
CDR3aa: CATRAGGNEKLFF

v_gene: TRBV19
j_gene: TRBJ2-7
abundance: -
d_gene: -
CDR3nt: TGTGCCTCGGGTGTCAGCACCTACGAGCAGTACTTC
CDR3aa: CASGVSTYEQYF

v_gene: TRBV27
j_gene: TRBJ2-7
abundance: -
d_gene: TRBD1
CDR3nt: TGTGCCAGCAGTTTCGTCTCGGGACAGGGTTCGTACGAGCAGTACTTC
CDR3aa: CASSFVSGQGSYEQYF

v_gene: TRBV19
j_gene: TRBJ2-6
abundance: -
d_gene: -
CDR3nt: TGTGCCAGTAGCAAATTCAACGTCCTGACTTTC
CDR3aa: CASSKFNVLTF

v_gene: TRBV11-1
j_gene: TRBJ1-2
abundance: -
d_gene: -
CDR3nt: TGTGCCAGCAGCCCATCAGGGGATGGCTACACCTTC
CDR3aa: CASSPSGDGYTF

v_gene: TRBV5-6
j_gene: TRBJ2-3
abundance: -
d_gene: -
CDR3nt: TGTGCCAGCAGCCAGGGACTTTACACAGATACGCAGTATTTT
CDR3aa: CASSQGLYTDTQYF

v_gene: TRBV29-1
j_gene: TRBJ2-5
abundance: -
d_gene: -
CDR3nt: TGCAGCGTTGATGGGGGCAAGGGAGAGACCCAGTACTTC
CDR3aa: CSVDGGKGETQYF